This T cell receptor beta chain was retrieved from a study of T cell repertoires in cytomegalovirus infection. Whole-study results and caveats: Summed public TCR beta family frequency identified CMV carriers bearing the relevant HLA.

To note about this clonotype: Its antigen remains unknown.

TCRdb itself ran the reads through MiXCR, one entry per CDR3 protein. The sample gives under 800,000 distinct CDR3 sequences, roughly 24% of which show up once; less than 9.5% is in the top ten. The origin of this receptor is a human donor in good health (CMV status not recorded). Some clones in this sample may be carry-over from other donors' samples. Sequencing used CD8+ T cells from PBMCs.

CDR3 coding DNA: TGTGCCAGCAGCTTAGACGGGGTACAGTACGTC. Residues: CASSLDGVQYV. V and J are TRBV7-6 and TRBJ2-7; possible D gene TRBD2, 5 bases. Germline V CDR1 and CDR2: SGHVS, FNYEAQ. V was clipped by 1 base and J by 10 bases, with 8 bases between them. The CDR3 has 11 residues.